A single sample is the source of the 21 T cell receptor beta chains below, sequenced in a study of T cell changes during pregnancy in multiple sclerosis. Sequencing used immunoSEQ multiplex PCR; TCRdb keeps in-frame clones, though not all of them. Of fewer than 85,000 clones listed, over 80% are singletons. Source: peripheral blood, taken in the third trimester of pregnancy. These receptor sequences come from a female donor in good health, enrolled as a control in a pregnancy study.

The chain is built from TRBV6-5 and TRBJ1-2; tentatively, D is TRBD1 (5 bases). There are 16 residues in the CDR3. V lost 2 bases and J 4 bases, leaving 17 bases between the germline ends. Germline CDR1 and CDR2: MNHEY and SVGAGI. This chain's CDR3 is CASSYQQETLLYGYTF. The DNA for the CDR3 is TGTGCCAGCAGTTACCAACAGGAGACCCTCCTCTATGGCTACACCTTC.

The chain carries TRBV4-3 and TRBJ2-7; tentatively, D is TRBD2 (6 bases). The V gene's germline CDR1 is LGHNA and CDR2 YSLEER. CDR3 length: 16 amino acids. The germline V and J ends were trimmed by 1 base and 5 bases, with 18 bases remaining between them. CDR3 coding DNA: TGCGCCAGCAGCCAAGGAACAACTAGCCCGCTACACGAGCAGTACTTC. Residues: CASSQGTTSPLHEQYF.

This clone was counted once. The chain uses TRBV27 and TRBJ1-6, with 7 bases aligning to TRBD1. V trimming: 7 bases; J trimming: 6 bases; junction bases outside the gene matches: 9. This CDR3 has 15 residues. Germline V gene data show CDR1 as MNHEY and CDR2 as SMNVEV (reference sequence). The CDR3 region has the DNA TGTGCCAGCATCCGGGACAGCCTCGCTAATTCACCCCTCCACTTT. It codes for CASIRDSLANSPLHF.

The gene calls are TRBV28 and TRBJ2-7; D gene unclear. Per germline, CDR1 MDHEN and CDR2 SYDVKM. The CDR3 contains 16 residues. V shed 2 bases and J shed 0 bases, with 14 bases lying between them. As DNA, the CDR3 is TGTGCCAGCAGTTTAGGCGGAGCTTATAGCTCCTACGAGCAGTACTTC. It translates to CASSLGGAYSSYEQYF. The full variable domain, its missing parts supplied by reference TRBV28 and TRBJ2-7, is DVKVTQSSRYLVKRTGEKVFLECVQDMDHENMFWYRQDPGLGLRLIYFSYDVKMKEKGDIPEGYSVSREKKERFSLILESASTNQTSMYLCASSLGGAYSSYEQYFGPGTRLTVT.

The CDR3 region has the DNA TGTGCCAGCAGACCCCTTCCGGGACAGGGAAAAGAGACCCAGTACTTC. This encodes CASRPLPGQGKETQYF. V is TRBV7-9 and J is TRBJ2-5; 9 bases match TRBD1. The V gene end was trimmed by 6 bases and the J gene end by 3 bases; junction bases not matched to a gene: 11. Germline V lookup: CDR1 SEHNR, CDR2 FQNEAQ (reference sequence). The CDR3 sequence is 16 residues long.

The V and J genes are TRBV7-6 and TRBJ2-7, with a weak D call TRBD1 (6 bases). This CDR3 is built from 18 residues. Germline V gives CDR1 SGHVS, CDR2 FNYEAQ. The V end lost 2 bases, the J end lost 6 bases, and 26 bases lay between the germline ends. The CDR3 is CASSLIPRSLDRGAEQYF. As DNA, the CDR3 is TGTGCCAGCAGCTTAATCCCGAGATCACTGGACAGAGGAGCCGAGCAGTACTTC.

The rearrangement joins TRBV5-1 to TRBJ2-3; tentatively, D is TRBD2 (6 bases). The CDR3 length is 15 residues. Per the germline V gene, CDR1 is SGHRS and CDR2 is YFSETQ. Trimming removed 0 bases at V and 2 bases at J, with 10 bases between. Here the CDR3 reads CASSLEGGVTDTQYF. The CDR3 coding sequence is TGCGCCAGCAGCTTGGAGGGCGGGGTCACAGATACGCAGTATTTT.

V usage is TRBV7-9 and J usage is TRBJ2-1, with 7 bases lining up with TRBD2. V dropped 7 bases and J dropped 9; count of bases not matched to a gene: 12. This CDR3 has 14 residues. Germline V lookup: CDR1 SEHNR, CDR2 FQNEAQ (reference sequence). The CDR3 spells CASTQGGSVGEQFF. Written as DNA, the CDR3 is TGTGCCAGCACTCAGGGCGGGAGTGTTGGTGAGCAGTTCTTC.

The chain carries TRBV6-4 and TRBJ2-1; 8 bases align to TRBD2. The CDR3 totals 13 residues. V trimming: 5 bases; J trimming: 5 bases; junction bases outside the gene matches: 2. Germline values: CDR1 MRHNA, CDR2 SNTAGT. As DNA, the CDR3 is TGTGCCAGCAGTAGCGGGAGTAACAATGAGCAGTTCTTC. It translates to CASSSGSNNEQFF.

The chain combines TRBV5-4 with TRBJ1-4; unclear D gene. Trimming cost V 4 bases and J 7 bases, with 14 bases left between them. CDR1 is SGHNT and CDR2 is YYREEE in the germline V gene (reference sequence). The CDR3 length is 14 residues. The CDR3 sequence is CASSAGSLGEKLFF. As DNA, the CDR3 is TGTGCCAGCAGCGCCGGGAGCCTCGGTGAAAAACTGTTTTTT.

This chain connects TRBV7-3 to TRBJ2-2; D is possibly TRBD1 (5 bases). This CDR3 has 12 amino acids. V gave up 5 bases and J gave up 7 bases, with 8 bases separating them. Germline V CDR1 and CDR2: SGHTA, FQGTGA. The CDR3 loop reads CASSPRVGELFF. The CDR3 DNA follows: TGTGCCAGCAGCCCCAGGGTCGGGGAGCTGTTTTTT.

This clone was recorded once. The chain has TRBV19 and TRBJ2-7; TRBD1 agrees at 11 bases. CDR1 is LNHDA and CDR2 is SQIVND in the germline V gene (reference sequence). The CDR3 is made up of 15 amino acids. Trimming cost V 0 bases and J 7 bases; bases outside gene matches: 5. The CDR3 DNA is TGTGCCAGTAGTATAGACGGGACAGGGGGACGGGAGCAGTACTTC. This encodes CASSIDGTGGREQYF.

This chain links TRBV7-2 with TRBJ1-5; the D gene is possibly TRBD1 (6 bases). With 5 bases removed from V and 0 bases from J, the gap between germline ends came to 8 bases. The CDR3 runs to 14 residues. Germline V lookup: CDR1 SGHTA, CDR2 FQGNSA. The CDR3 loop reads CASSQGLSNQPQHF. Here the CDR3 DNA reads TGTGCCAGCAGCCAGGGGCTTAGCAATCAGCCCCAGCATTTT.

V and J are TRBV11-2 and TRBJ1-6; TRBD1 matches at 7 bases. V shed 2 bases, J shed 5 bases, and the junction held 3 bases outside the gene matches. Germline CDR1 is SGHAT and CDR2 is FQNNGV. CDR3 length: 15 residues. The CDR3 region is CASSLQGVDNSPLHF. In DNA form, the CDR3 reads TGTGCCAGCAGCTTACAGGGGGTTGATAATTCACCCCTCCACTTT.

This clone occurred once. This chain joins TRBV5-1 and TRBJ2-7, with 7 bases fitting TRBD1. Germline CDR1 is SGHRS and CDR2 is YFSETQ. Losses at the gene ends were 4 bases for V and 6 bases for J; bases not matched to a gene: 10. CDR3 length equals 14 residues. CDR3 DNA sequence: TGCGCCAGCAGCCGACAGGGCCGGGGCAGCGAGCAGTACTTC. It translates to CASSRQGRGSEQYF.

The chain employs TRBV27 and TRBJ1-2, with 9 bases that match TRBD1. This CDR3 has 16 residues. In germline, CDR1 is MNHEY, CDR2 SMNVEV (reference sequence). J lost 0 bases, V lost 5 bases, and 7 bases had no gene match. CDR3 sequence (DNA): TGTGCCAGCAGTCCTCTCGGGACAGGGACTAACTATGGCTACACCTTC. Residues: CASSPLGTGTNYGYTF.

The V and J genes are TRBV7-6 and TRBJ2-7, with D unclear. The CDR3 runs 13 residues. The germline CDR1 and CDR2 sequences are SGHVS and FNYEAQ. V lost 2 bases, J lost 6 bases, and 11 bases lay in between. The CDR3 DNA follows: TGTGCCAGCAGCTTATCGCCCCGGAGCGAGCAGTACTTC. It codes for CASSLSPRSEQYF. Variable domain in full (rest from reference TRBV7-6 and TRBJ2-7): GAGVSQSPRYKVTKRGQDVALRCDPISGHVSLYWYRQALGQGPEFLTYFNYEAQQDKSGLPNDRFSAERPEGSISTLTIQRTEQRDSAMYRCASSLSPRSEQYFGPGTRLTVT.

V and J are TRBV19 and TRBJ1-3, with TRBD1 identical over 8 bases. Germline V gene lookup returns CDR1 LNHDA and CDR2 SQIVND (reference sequence). V trimming: 5 bases; J trimming: 1 base; junction bases outside the gene matches: 4. CDR3 length equals 15 residues. CDR3 coding DNA: TGTGCCAGTAGTCTCAGACAGGGGTCTGGAAACACCATATATTTT. Translated, it gives CASSLRQGSGNTIYF.

The count of this clone is one. The chain's CDR3 is CASSLVARETQYF. In DNA form, the CDR3 reads TGTGCCAGCAGCTTAGTGGCCAGAGAGACCCAGTACTTC. The rearrangement links TRBV11-2 to TRBJ2-5; no reliable D call. V lost 1 base to trimming and J lost 4 bases, with 7 bases between them. This CDR3 is 13 amino acids long. The V gene's germline CDR1 is SGHAT and CDR2 FQNNGV.

The V and J genes are TRBV29-1 and TRBJ2-7; 12 nucleotides agree with TRBD1. Germline V gene sequence: CDR1 SQVTM, CDR2 ANQGSEA. With 6 bases clipped from V and 2 bases from J, the junction kept 8 bases outside the gene matches. The CDR3 has 15 amino acids. The chain's CDR3 is CSVQRGTGGPYEQYF. DNA of the CDR3: TGCAGCGTGCAAAGAGGGACAGGGGGCCCCTACGAGCAGTACTTC.

The chain is built from TRBV4-3 and TRBJ2-5, with 13 bases aligning to TRBD2. The CDR3 runs to 17 residues. Germline V gene lookup returns CDR1 LGHNA and CDR2 YSLEER. V shed 1 base and J 5 bases; nucleotides not matched to a gene: 7. The CDR3: CASSQGWTSGSMETQYF. CDR3 DNA: TGCGCCAGCAGCCAAGGATGGACTAGCGGGAGCATGGAGACCCAGTACTTC.